This TCR beta chain was sequenced during a study of identical twins. TCRdb independently ran MiXCR on the 5' RACE reads; one entry per CDR3 protein. Here the sample spans 500,000 or so distinct CDR3 sequences, 14% being singletons. This clonotype was seen only a few times. Trimming cost V 0 bases and J 9 bases, with 6 bases left between them. This CDR3 has 12 amino acids. From germline, CDR1 is LGHDT and CDR2 YNNKEL (reference sequence). The same specimen was also included in a second study, on yellow fever vaccine responses in identical twins.

Sequencing input: CD4+ T cells sorted from blood. The rearrangement uses TRBV3-1 and TRBJ1-5; D ambiguous. The clonotype comes from a woman aged 18-29 years in good health. CDR3 loop: CASSQDVGPQHF. The DNA of the CDR3 is TGTGCCAGCAGCCAAGATGTGGGGCCCCAGCATTTT.